The 7 T cell receptor beta chains in this list originate from one sample, sequenced in a study of beta chain features in type 1 diabetes. The study, taken as a whole, reports: Shortening that was moderate but significant affected the TCRB CDR3s of Type 1 diabetes patients in all four CD4+ subsets.

The investigators reverse transcribed all of the isolated RNA, so they sequenced expressed TCRB transcripts. The method was immunoSEQ multiplex PCR; TCRdb's version includes in-frame clones alone and lacks a portion of them. The sample has 150,000 to 200,000 clones, over 55% seen once. These receptors lack a known antigen. What was sequenced was naive CD4+ T cells from blood. These receptors all come from a man under 40 with type 1 diabetes.

This clone was observed a handful of times. The J gene is TRBJ2-5, the V gene TRBV5-1; no reliable D call. V was cut by 1 base and J by 1 base, with 8 bases left in between. This CDR3 spans 14 amino acids. The germline V gene has CDR1 SGHRS and CDR2 YFSETQ. The DNA of the CDR3 is TGCGCCAGCAGCTTGTCAGTAAGCCAAGAGACCCAGTACTTC. Amino acids: CASSLSVSQETQYF.

The J gene is TRBJ2-7, the V gene TRBV14, with D maybe TRBD2 (6 bases). The CDR3 extends over 14 amino acids. In germline, CDR1 is SGHDN, CDR2 FVKESK. V lost 5 bases to trimming and J lost 7 bases, with 18 bases between them. The CDR3 region is CASSLMLKREEQYF. CDR3 in DNA: TGTGCCAGCAGCTTAATGTTAAAACGGGAGGAGCAGTACTTC. Full variable domain (outside the CDR3, taken from reference TRBV14 and TRBJ2-7): EAGVTQFPSHSVIEKGQTVTLRCDPISGHDNLYWYRRVMGKEIKFLLHFVKESKQDESGMPNNRFLAERTGGTYSTLKVQPAELEDSGVYFCASSLMLKREEQYFGPGTRLTVT.

V gene TRBV4-3 combines with J gene TRBJ1-1; a possible D gene is TRBD1 (6 bases). Trimming cost V 3 bases and J 0 bases, with 14 bases left between them. The CDR3 consists of 16 residues. In germline, CDR1 is LGHNA, CDR2 YSLEER. The CDR3 DNA follows: TGCGCCAGCAGCCAGGTGGGACACTACATGAACACTGAAGCTTTCTTT. Amino acid sequence: CASSQVGHYMNTEAFF.

V is TRBV4-3 and J is TRBJ1-4; D is unclear. Between the trimmed V and J ends, which lost 3 bases and 3 bases, there was a span of 8 bases. The CDR3 has 14 amino acids. Germline lookup yields CDR1 LGHNA and CDR2 YSLEER. CDR3 coding DNA: TGCGCCAGCAGCCAGGGGATCGCTAATGAAAAACTGTTTTTT. This gives the protein CASSQGIANEKLFF.

The chain carries TRBV4-3 and TRBJ2-7; D uncertain. The CDR3 has 13 amino acids. Germline V lookup: CDR1 LGHNA, CDR2 YSLEER. The V and J ends lost 4 bases and 1 base respectively, with 8 bases between them. CDR3 sequence (DNA): TGCGCCAGCAGCCGACATCAATCCTACGAGCAGTACTTC. Translation: CASSRHQSYEQYF.

This clone was recorded a few times. Additional DNA sequences in this sample encode the identical CDR3. The chain carries TRBV2 and TRBJ2-6; D is ambiguous. Germline V lookup: CDR1 SNHLY, CDR2 FYNNEI. Trimming took off 3 bases at V and 1 base at J, with 4 bases between the two ends. This CDR3 has 14 residues. In DNA, the CDR3 is TGTGCCAGCAGTGAGAGGTCTGGGGCCAACGTCCTGACTTTC. Protein: CASSERSGANVLTF.

The rearrangement uses TRBV7-2 and TRBJ2-3; the match to TRBD2 covers 12 bases. Germline values: CDR1 SGHTA, CDR2 FQGNSA. J was trimmed by 6 bases and V by 5 bases; bases with no gene match: 6. The CDR3 covers 15 residues. DNA for the CDR3: TGTGCCAGCAGCCTACTAGCGGGGGGACCCGATACGCAGTATTTT. Encoded protein: CASSLLAGGPDTQYF.